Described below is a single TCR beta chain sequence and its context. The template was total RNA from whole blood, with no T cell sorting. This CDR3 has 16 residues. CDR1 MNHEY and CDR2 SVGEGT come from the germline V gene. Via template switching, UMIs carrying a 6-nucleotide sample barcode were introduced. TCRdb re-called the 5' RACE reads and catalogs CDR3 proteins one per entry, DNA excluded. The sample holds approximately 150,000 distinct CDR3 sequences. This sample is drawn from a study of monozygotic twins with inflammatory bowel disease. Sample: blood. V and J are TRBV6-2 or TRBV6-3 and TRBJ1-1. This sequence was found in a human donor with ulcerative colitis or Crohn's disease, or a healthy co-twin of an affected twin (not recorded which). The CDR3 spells CASTPGGVQRNTEAFF.